A selection of T cell receptor beta chains follows, all from one sample in a study of blood T cell repertoires in COVID-19. Assay: immunoSEQ multiplex PCR; the TCRdb copy retains only in-frame clones and omits some. The table has approximately 150,000 clones, about 91% seen once. The specimen was peripheral blood. The receptors here all came from a woman between 50 and 59 years old with acute or convalescent COVID-19. Each CDR3 is given without its conserved first and last residue. Each record gives: V gene, D gene, J gene, clone size, CDR3 protein. D genes are given only for firm matches. Size tells how often a clone was seen (once, few, many) or the class of an expanded clone, and some rows leave it out.

V gene: TRBV18; D gene: .; J gene: TRBJ2-1; clone size: .; CDR3 protein: ASSPRVPAVAFDNEQF
V gene: TRBV12-5; D gene: TRBD1; J gene: TRBJ1-2; clone size: .; CDR3 protein: ASAPPGGSYGYT
V gene: TRBV5-1; D gene: .; J gene: TRBJ1-1; clone size: .; CDR3 protein: ASSENRDLRAF
V gene: TRBV19; D gene: .; J gene: TRBJ1-5; clone size: .; CDR3 protein: ASSIDPRDFHSNQPQH
V gene: TRBV7-9; D gene: .; J gene: TRBJ1-4; clone size: .; CDR3 protein: ASSRLTGSTNEKLF
V gene: TRBV14; D gene: TRBD1; J gene: TRBJ2-3; clone size: .; CDR3 protein: ASSPRTGGGNTQY
V gene: TRBV5-6; D gene: .; J gene: TRBJ2-7; clone size: .; CDR3 protein: ASSFLDSRAFYEQY
V gene: TRBV12-3/TRBV12-4; D gene: .; J gene: TRBJ2-3; clone size: .; CDR3 protein: ASSPLWGVQY
V gene: TRBV27; D gene: .; J gene: TRBJ2-5; clone size: .; CDR3 protein: ASSLRGLGETQY
V gene: TRBV5-1; D gene: TRBD1; J gene: TRBJ2-1; clone size: .; CDR3 protein: ASSLVGTGRNEQF
V gene: TRBV24-1; D gene: TRBD2; J gene: TRBJ2-2; clone size: once; CDR3 protein: ATSAYSGSPTTGELF